This TCR beta chain comes out of a study of blood T cell repertoires in COVID-19. The J segment lost 4 bases and the V segment lost 2 bases, leaving 16 bases of the junction unmatched. The CDR3 consists of 18 residues. Germline CDR1 and CDR2: SGHDN and FVKESK. Only in-frame clones appear in the TCRdb table, and some are missing; sequencing was by immunoSEQ multiplex PCR. The data contain 120,000 or so clones, approximately 80% of them singletons. The sequenced sample consisted of peripheral blood. The TCR comes from a woman in her forties or fifties with acute or convalescent COVID-19. The chain combines TRBV14 with TRBJ1-2; 7 positions agree with TRBD1. CDR3 DNA sequence: TGTGCCAGCAGCCAATATGGGGACAGAATGGCCCTGGCCTATGGCTACACCTTC. It specifies CASSQYGDRMALAYGYTF.